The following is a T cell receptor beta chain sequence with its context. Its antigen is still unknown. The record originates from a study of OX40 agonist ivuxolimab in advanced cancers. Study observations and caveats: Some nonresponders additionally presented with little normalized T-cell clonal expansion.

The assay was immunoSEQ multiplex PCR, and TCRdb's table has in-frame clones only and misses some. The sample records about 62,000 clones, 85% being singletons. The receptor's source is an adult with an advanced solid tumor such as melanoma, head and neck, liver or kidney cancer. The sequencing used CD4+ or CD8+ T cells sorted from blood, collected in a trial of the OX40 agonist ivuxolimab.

The CDR3 here is CSANGGPSYGYTF. The CDR3 bases are TGCAGCGCAAACGGCGGCCCCAGTTATGGCTACACCTTC. The chain joins TRBV29-1 to TRBJ1-2; D gene unclear. CDR1 SQVTM and CDR2 ANQGSEA come from the germline V gene. CDR3 length: 13 amino acids. V lost 7 bases, J lost 5 bases, and 17 bases lay in between.